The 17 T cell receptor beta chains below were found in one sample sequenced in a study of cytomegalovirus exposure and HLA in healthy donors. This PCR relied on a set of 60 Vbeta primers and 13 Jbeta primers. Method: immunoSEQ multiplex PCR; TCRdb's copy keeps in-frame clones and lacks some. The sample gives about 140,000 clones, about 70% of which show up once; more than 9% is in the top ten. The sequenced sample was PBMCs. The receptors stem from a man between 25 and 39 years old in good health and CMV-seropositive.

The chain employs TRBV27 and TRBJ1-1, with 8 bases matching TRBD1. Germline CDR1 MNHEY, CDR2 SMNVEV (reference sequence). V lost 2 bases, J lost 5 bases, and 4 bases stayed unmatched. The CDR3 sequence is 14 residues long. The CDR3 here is CASSLGQGGTEAFF. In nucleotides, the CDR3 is TGTGCCAGCAGTTTAGGACAGGGTGGGACTGAAGCTTTCTTT.

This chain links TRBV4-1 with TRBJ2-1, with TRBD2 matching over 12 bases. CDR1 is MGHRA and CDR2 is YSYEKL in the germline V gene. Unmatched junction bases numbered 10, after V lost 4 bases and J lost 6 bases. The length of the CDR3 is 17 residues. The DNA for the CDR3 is TGCGCCAGCAGCCGACCCCGGCTAGCGGGAGGGATCAATGAGCAGTTCTTC. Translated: CASSRPRLAGGINEQFF.

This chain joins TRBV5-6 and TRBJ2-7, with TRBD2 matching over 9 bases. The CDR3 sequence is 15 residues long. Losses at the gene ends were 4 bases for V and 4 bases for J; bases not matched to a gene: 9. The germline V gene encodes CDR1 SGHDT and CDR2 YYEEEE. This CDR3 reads CASSISGSQVYEQYF. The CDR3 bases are TGTGCCAGCAGCATTAGCGGGAGCCAGGTATACGAGCAGTACTTC.

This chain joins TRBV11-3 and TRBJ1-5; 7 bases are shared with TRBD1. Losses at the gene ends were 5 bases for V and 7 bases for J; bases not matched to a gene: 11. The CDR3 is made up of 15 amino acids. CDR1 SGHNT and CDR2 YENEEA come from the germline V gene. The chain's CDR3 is CASSTRTGCGQPQHF. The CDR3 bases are TGTGCCAGCAGCACCCGGACAGGCTGTGGACAGCCCCAGCATTTT.

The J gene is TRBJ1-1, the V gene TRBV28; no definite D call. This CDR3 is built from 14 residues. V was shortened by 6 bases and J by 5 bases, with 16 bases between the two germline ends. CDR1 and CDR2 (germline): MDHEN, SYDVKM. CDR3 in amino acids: CASSSPTGATEAFF. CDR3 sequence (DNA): TGTGCCAGCAGCAGCCCCACGGGTGCGACTGAAGCTTTCTTT.

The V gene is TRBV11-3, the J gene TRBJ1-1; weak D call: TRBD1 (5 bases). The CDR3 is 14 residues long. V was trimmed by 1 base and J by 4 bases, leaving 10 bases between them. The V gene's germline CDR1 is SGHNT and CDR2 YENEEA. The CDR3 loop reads CASSLGGTSTEAFF. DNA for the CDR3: TGTGCCAGCAGCTTAGGAGGGACTTCCACTGAAGCTTTCTTT. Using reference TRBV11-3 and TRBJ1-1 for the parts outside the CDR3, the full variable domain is EAGVVQSPRYKIIEKKQPVAFWCNPISGHNTLYWYLQNLGQGPELLIRYENEEAVDDSQLPKDRFSAERLKGVDSTLKIQPAELGDSAVYLCASSLGGTSTEAFFGQGTRLTVV.

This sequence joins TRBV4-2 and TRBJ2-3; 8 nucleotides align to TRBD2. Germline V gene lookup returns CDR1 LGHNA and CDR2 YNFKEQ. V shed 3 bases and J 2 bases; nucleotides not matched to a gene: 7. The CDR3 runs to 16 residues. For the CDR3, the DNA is TGTGCCAGCAGCCAGGGAGTAGCGGGACCCACAGATACGCAGTATTTT. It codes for CASSQGVAGPTDTQYF.

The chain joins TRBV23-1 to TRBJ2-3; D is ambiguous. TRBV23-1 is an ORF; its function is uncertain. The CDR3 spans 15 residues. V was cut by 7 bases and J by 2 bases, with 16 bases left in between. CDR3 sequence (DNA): TGCGCCAGCATCCTCCCCGCTATTCCCACAGATACGCAGTATTTT. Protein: CASILPAIPTDTQYF.

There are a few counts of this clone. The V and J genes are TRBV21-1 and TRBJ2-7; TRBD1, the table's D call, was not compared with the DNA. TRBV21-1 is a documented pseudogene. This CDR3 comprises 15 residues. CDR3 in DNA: TGTGCCAGCAGCAATACGGGGACAGGGTTCTACGAGCAGTACTTC. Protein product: CASSNTGTGFYEQYF.

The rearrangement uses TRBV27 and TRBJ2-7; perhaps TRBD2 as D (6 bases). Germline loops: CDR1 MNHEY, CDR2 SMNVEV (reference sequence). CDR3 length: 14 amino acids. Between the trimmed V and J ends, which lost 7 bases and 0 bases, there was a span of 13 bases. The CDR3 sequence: CASKLHGSSYEQYF. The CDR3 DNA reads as TGTGCCAGCAAACTCCACGGGAGCTCCTACGAGCAGTACTTC.

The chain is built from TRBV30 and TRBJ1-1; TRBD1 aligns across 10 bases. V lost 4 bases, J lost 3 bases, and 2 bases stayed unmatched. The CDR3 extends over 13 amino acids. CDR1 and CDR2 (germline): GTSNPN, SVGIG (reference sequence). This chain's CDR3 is CAWNGQGDTEAFF. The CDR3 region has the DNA TGTGCCTGGAATGGACAGGGGGACACTGAAGCTTTCTTT.

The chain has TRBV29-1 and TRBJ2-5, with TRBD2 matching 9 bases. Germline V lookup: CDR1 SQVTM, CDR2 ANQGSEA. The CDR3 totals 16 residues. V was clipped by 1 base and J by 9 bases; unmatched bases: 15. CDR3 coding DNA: TGCAGCGTTGAAGTTGGTCCGGCGGGAGGGGCAGGGGCCCAGTACTTC. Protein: CSVEVGPAGGAGAQYF.

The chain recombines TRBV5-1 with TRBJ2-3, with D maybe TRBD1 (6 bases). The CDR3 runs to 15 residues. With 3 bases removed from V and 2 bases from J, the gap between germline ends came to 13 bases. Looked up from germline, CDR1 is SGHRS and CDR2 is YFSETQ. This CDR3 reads CASSSSGAFTDTQYF. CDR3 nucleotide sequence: TGCGCCAGCAGCTCTTCAGGGGCCTTCACAGATACGCAGTATTTT.

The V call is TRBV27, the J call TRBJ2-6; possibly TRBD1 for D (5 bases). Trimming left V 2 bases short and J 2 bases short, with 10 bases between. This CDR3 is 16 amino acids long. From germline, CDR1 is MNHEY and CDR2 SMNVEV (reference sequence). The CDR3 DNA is TGTGCCAGCAGTTTACTAGGGGCGCCTGGGGCCAACGTCCTGACTTTC. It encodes CASSLLGAPGANVLTF.

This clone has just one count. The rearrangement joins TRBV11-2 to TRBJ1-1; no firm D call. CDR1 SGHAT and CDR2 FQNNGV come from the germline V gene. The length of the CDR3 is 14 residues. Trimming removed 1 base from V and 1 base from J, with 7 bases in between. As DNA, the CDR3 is TGTGCCAGCAGCTTAGGACGGAGGAACACTGAAGCTTTCTTT. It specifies CASSLGRRNTEAFF.

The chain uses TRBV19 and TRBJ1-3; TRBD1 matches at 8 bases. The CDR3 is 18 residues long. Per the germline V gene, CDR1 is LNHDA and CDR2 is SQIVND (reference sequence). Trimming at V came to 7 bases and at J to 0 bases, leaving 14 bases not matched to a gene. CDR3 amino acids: CASMGTGTGFFSGNTIYF. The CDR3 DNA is TGTGCCAGTATGGGGACCGGGACAGGCTTTTTCTCTGGAAACACCATATATTTT. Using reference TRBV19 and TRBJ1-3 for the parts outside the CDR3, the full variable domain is DGGITQSPKYLFRKEGQNVTLSCEQNLNHDAMYWYRQDPGQGLRLIYYSQIVNDFQKGDIAEGYSVSREKKESFPLTVTSAQKNPTAFYLCASMGTGTGFFSGNTIYFGEGSWLTVV.

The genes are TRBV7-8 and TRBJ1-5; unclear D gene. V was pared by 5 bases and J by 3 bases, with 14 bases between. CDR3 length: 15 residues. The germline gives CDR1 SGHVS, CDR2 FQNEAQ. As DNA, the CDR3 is TGTGCCAGCAGCCTTCACACGCCGATCAATCAGCCCCAGCATTTT. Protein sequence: CASSLHTPINQPQHF.